Listed below are T cell receptor beta chains from one sample, sequenced in a study of T cells in Graves' hyperthyroidism and ophthalmopathy. Via MiXCR, TCRdb re-called the multiplex PCR reads, giving one row per CDR3 protein. The sample consists of around 600,000 distinct CDR3 sequences, approximately 16% of them appearing once. The source material was blood. The receptors shown here come from a woman between 40 and 55 years old with Graves' ophthalmopathy. CDR3s include the opening cysteine and the closing phenylalanine or tryptophan. D genes are given only for firm matches. Not all rows give a size; the values are once, few, many and, for expanded clones, a class.

clone_size,j_call,v_call,d_call,cdr3_nt,cdr3_aa
few,TRBJ1-1,TRBV15,.,TGTGCCACCAGCAGAGGGGTCCCGAGGGAGGTCGAAGAGAACACTGAAGCTTTCTTT,CATSRGVPREVEENTEAFF
many,TRBJ2-7,TRBV7-9,TRBD2,TGTGCCAGCAGCACTAGCGGGAGGGCCCACGAGCAGTACTTC,CASSTSGRAHEQYF
many,TRBJ1-5,TRBV4-2,.,TGTGCCAGCAGCCAAGTAGGAAGCAGCAATCAGCCCCAGCATTTT,CASSQVGSSNQPQHF
many,TRBJ1-5,TRBV27,.,TGTGCCAGCAGTCTTAGGGAGGGAGGCAATCAGCCCCAGCATTTT,CASSLREGGNQPQHF
few,TRBJ2-3,TRBV4-1,TRBD2,TGCGCCAGCAGCCAGACTAGCGGGAGGAGGGATACGCAGTATTTT,CASSQTSGRRDTQYF
many,TRBJ2-2,TRBV7-9,TRBD2,TGTGCCAGCTTGTCTCGGGAGGCCGGGCCCACCGGGGAGCTGTTTTTT,CASLSREAGPTGELFF
many,TRBJ1-5,TRBV5-1,.,TGCGCCAGCAGCAGCGGAGATAATCAGCCCCAGCATTTT,CASSSGDNQPQHF
few,TRBJ1-2,TRBV28,.,TGTGCCAGCAGCCAATCAGAGGCCTATGGCTACACCTTC,CASSQSEAYGYTF
many,TRBJ2-1,TRBV20-1,TRBD1,TGCAGTGCTAACATAAGGACAGGGTGGGCCTACAATGAGCAGTTCTTC,CSANIRTGWAYNEQFF
many,TRBJ2-7,TRBV12-3/TRBV12-4,.,TGTGCCAGCAGTTTTTTAGCTTTCTCCTACGAGCAGTACTTC,CASSFLAFSYEQYF
few,TRBJ2-6,TRBV24-1,.,TGTGCCACCGGGAGCAGAGGTTCTGGGGCCAACGTCCTGACTTTC,CATGSRGSGANVLTF
many,TRBJ2-7,TRBV7-2,TRBD1,TGTGCCAGCAGTCATGAGGGGGCAGGCTACGAGCAGTACTTC,CASSHEGAGYEQYF
many,TRBJ1-2,TRBV28,.,TGTGCCAGCAGTTTAAAGGGGGGTAACTATGGCTACACCTTC,CASSLKGGNYGYTF
many,TRBJ2-1,TRBV11-2,.,TGTGCCAGCAGCTTATACGATGAGCAGTTCTTC,CASSLYDEQFF
.,TRBJ1-1,TRBV10-3,TRBD1,TGTGCCATCAACAAACAGGGGGCGAACACTGAAGCTTTCTTT,CAINKQGANTEAFF
.,TRBJ1-1,TRBV5-1,.,TGCGCCAGCAGCCCCAGGGGATTGGGCACTGAAGCTTTCTTT,CASSPRGLGTEAFF
few,TRBJ1-1,TRBV18,TRBD1,TGTGCCAGCTTACAGGGGCCTAACACTGAAGCTTTCTTT,CASLQGPNTEAFF
.,TRBJ1-2,TRBV3-1,TRBD1,TGTGCCAGCAGCCAAGCCGGGACAGAGGCCTATGGCTACACCTTC,CASSQAGTEAYGYTF
.,TRBJ2-4,TRBV13,.,TGTGCCAGCAGCCTAAAACAAAGCACCAAAAACATTCAGTACTTC,CASSLKQSTKNIQYF
many,TRBJ2-7,TRBV2,.,TGTGCCAGCAGTTGGGCCTACGAGCAGTACTTC,CASSWAYEQYF
.,TRBJ2-3,TRBV5-1,.,TGTGCCAGCAGCTTATTAGGAGTGCCAGATACGCAGTATTTT,CASSLLGVPDTQYF
.,TRBJ2-3,TRBV7-6,TRBD2,TGTGCCAGCAGCTCCGGGACTAGCGGGAGAGGCGATACGCAGTATTTT,CASSSGTSGRGDTQYF